Listed here is a single T cell receptor (beta chain). The sample is drawn from a study of T cell responses to AZD1222 COVID-19 vaccine. Clones were read by immunoSEQ multiplex PCR, and TCRdb kept only the in-frame ones, dropping some. The repertoire includes tens of thousands of clones, 70% to 90% of them detected once, and roughly 4.9% sits in the top ten. Trimming took 4 bases from V and 8 from J, leaving 18 bases between them. CDR3 length: 14 amino acids. Germline V CDR1 and CDR2: SGHRS, YFSETQ. The chain carries TRBV5-1 and TRBJ1-2, with D maybe TRBD1 (6 bases). The sequence derives from an adult who received the AZD1222 COVID-19 vaccine. Specimen: peripheral blood, collected 28 days after the second AZD1222 dose. CDR3 nucleotide sequence: TGCGCCAGCAGCGGGAATGCGGGGGCGTACGGCTACACCTTC. It is translated as CASSGNAGAYGYTF. The full variable domain, its missing parts supplied by reference TRBV5-1 and TRBJ1-2, is KAGVTQTPRYLIKTRGQQVTLSCSPISGHRSVSWYQQTPGQGLQFLFEYFSETQRNKGNFPGRFSGRQFSNSRSEMNVSTLELGDSALYLCASSGNAGAYGYTFGSGTRLTVV.